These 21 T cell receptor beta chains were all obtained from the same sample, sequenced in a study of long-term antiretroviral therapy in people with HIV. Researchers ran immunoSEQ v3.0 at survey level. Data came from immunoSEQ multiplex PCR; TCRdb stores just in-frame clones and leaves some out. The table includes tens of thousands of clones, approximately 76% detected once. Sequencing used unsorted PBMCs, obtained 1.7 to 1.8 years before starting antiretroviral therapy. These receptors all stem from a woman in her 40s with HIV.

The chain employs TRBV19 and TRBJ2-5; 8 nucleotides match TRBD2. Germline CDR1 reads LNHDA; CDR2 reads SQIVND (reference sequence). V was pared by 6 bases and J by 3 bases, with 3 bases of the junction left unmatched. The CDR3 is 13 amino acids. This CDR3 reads CASRSGSKETQYF. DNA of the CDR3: TGTGCCAGTAGGAGCGGGAGTAAAGAGACCCAGTACTTC.

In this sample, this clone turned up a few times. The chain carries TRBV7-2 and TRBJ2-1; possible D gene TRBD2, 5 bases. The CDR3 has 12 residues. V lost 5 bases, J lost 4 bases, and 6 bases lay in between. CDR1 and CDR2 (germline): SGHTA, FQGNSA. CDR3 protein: CASSPGYNEQFF. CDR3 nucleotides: TGTGCCAGCAGCCCGGGATACAATGAGCAGTTCTTC.

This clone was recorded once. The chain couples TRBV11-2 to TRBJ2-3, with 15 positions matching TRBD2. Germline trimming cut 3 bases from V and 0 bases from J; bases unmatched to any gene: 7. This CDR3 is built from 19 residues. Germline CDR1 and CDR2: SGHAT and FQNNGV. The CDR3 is CASSFSGTSGGTSTDTQYF. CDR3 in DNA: TGTGCCAGCAGCTTTTCCGGGACTAGCGGGGGGACAAGCACAGATACGCAGTATTTT.

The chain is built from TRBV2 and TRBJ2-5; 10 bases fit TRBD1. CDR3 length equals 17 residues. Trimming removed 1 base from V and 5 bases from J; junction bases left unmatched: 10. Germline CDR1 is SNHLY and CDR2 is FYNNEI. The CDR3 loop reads CASSEGVGQGYGETQYF. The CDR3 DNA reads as TGTGCCAGCAGTGAAGGGGTGGGACAGGGGTACGGCGAGACCCAGTACTTC.

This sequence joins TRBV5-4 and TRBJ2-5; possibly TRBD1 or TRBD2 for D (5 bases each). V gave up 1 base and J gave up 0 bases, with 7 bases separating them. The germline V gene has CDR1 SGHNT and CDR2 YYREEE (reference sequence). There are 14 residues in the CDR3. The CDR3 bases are TGTGCCAGCAGCTTGTTGGGGGACCAAGAGACCCAGTACTTC. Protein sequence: CASSLLGDQETQYF.

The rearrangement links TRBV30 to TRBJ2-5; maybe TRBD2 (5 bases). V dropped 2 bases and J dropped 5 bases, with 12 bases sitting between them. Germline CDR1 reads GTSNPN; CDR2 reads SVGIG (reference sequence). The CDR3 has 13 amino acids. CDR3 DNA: TGTGCCTGGAGTTCGCTAGCCGGGGAGACCCAGTACTTC. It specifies CAWSSLAGETQYF.

The CDR3 nucleotides are TGCGCCAGCAGCCGATTGCCCAGTCTCCGGATCGAGCAGTACTTC. This sequence encodes CASSRLPSLRIEQYF. This chain connects TRBV5-1 to TRBJ2-7; D call uncertain. Germline lookup yields CDR1 SGHRS and CDR2 YFSETQ. Trimming shortened V by 4 bases and J by 6 bases, and 20 bases separated the two germline ends. This CDR3 region has 15 residues.

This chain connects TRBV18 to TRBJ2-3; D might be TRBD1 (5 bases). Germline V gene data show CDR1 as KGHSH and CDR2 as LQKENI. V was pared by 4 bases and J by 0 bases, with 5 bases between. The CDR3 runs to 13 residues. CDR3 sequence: CASSRTSTDTQYF. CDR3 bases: TGTGCCAGCTCACGGACAAGCACAGATACGCAGTATTTT.

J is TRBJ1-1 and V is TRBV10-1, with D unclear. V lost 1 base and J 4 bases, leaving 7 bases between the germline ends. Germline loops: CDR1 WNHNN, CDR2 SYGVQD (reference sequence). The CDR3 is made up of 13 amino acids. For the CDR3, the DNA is TGCGCCAGCAGTGAGTTTATGGTCACTGAAGCTTTCTTT. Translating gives CASSEFMVTEAFF.

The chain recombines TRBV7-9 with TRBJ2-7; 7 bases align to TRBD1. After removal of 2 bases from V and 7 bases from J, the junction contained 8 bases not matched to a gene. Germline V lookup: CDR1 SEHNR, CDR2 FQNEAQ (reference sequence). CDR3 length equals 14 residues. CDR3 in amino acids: CASSLIGGSEEQYF. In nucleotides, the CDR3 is TGTGCCAGCAGCTTAATAGGGGGCTCGGAAGAGCAGTACTTC.

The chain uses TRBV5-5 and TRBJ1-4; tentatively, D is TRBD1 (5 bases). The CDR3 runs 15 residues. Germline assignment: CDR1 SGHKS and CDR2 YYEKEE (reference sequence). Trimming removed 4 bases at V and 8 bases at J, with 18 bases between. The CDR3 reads CASSKIREGSEKLFF. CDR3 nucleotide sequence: TGTGCCAGCAGCAAAATCAGGGAAGGGAGCGAAAAACTGTTTTTT. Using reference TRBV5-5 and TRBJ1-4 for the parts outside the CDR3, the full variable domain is DAGVTQSPTHLIKTRGQQVTLRCSPISGHKSVSWYQQVLGQGPQFIFQYYEKEERGRGNFPDRFSARQFPNYSSELNVNALLLGDSALYLCASSKIREGSEKLFFGSGTQLSVL.

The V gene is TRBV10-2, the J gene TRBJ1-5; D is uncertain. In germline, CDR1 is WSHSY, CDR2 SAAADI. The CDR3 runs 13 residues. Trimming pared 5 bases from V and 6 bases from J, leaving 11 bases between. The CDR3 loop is CASSRGFRQPQHF. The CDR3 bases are TGCGCCAGCAGTCGAGGGTTTCGTCAGCCCCAGCATTTT.

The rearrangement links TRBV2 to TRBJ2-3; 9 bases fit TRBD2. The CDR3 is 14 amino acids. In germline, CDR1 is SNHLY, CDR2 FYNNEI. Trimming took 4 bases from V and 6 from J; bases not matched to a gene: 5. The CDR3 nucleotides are TGTGCCAGCAGTGCAGCGGGGGGCGGGGATACGCAGTATTTT. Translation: CASSAAGGGDTQYF. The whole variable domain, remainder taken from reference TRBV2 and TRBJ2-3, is EPEVTQTPSHQVTQMGQEVILRCVPISNHLYFYWYRQILGQKVEFLVSFYNNEISEKSEIFDDQFSVERPDGSNFTLKIRSTKLEDSAMYFCASSAAGGGDTQYFGPGTRLTVL.

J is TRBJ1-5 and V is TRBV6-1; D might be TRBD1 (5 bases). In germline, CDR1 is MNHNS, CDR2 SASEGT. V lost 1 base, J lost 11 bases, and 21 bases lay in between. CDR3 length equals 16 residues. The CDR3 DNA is TGTGCCAGCAGTGAAGAATGGGGGTTACTACCATCAGCCCAGCATTTT. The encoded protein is CASSEEWGLLPSAQHF.

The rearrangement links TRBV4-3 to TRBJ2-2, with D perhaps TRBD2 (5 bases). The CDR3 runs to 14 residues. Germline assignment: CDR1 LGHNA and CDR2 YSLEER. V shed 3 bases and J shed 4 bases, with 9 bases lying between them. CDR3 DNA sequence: TGCGCCAGCAGCCACGCCCGGGGCACCGGGGAGCTGTTTTTT. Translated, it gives CASSHARGTGELFF.

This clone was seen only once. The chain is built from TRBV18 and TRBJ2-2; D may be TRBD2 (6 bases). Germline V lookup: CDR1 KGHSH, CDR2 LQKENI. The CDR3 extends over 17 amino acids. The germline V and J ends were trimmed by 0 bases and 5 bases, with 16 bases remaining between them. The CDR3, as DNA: TGTGCCAGCTCACCACCGTCAGGAGGGTCTGGGACCGGGGAGCTGTTTTTT. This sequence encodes CASSPPSGGSGTGELFF.

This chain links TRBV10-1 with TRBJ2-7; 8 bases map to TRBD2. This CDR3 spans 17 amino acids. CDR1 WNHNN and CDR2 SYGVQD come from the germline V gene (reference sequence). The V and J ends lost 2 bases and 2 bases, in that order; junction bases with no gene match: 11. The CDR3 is CASSEAASGPKPYEQYF. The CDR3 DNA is TGCGCCAGCAGTGAGGCCGCTAGCGGGCCAAAGCCCTACGAGCAGTACTTC.

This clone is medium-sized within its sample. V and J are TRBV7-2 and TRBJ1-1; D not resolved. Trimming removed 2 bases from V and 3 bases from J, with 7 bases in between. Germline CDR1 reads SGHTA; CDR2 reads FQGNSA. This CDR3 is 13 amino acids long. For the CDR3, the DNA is TGTGCCAGCAGCTTAAATGGATACACTGAAGCTTTCTTT. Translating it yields CASSLNGYTEAFF.

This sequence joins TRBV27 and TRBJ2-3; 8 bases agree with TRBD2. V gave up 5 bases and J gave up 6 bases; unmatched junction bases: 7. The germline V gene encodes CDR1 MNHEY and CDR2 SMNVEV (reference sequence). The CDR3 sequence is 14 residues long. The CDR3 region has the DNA TGTGCCAGCAGTCTTTCGACTAGCGTGGATACGCAGTATTTT. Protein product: CASSLSTSVDTQYF.

The CDR3 protein is CASSAGLRGADTQYF. CDR3 DNA: TGTGCCAGCAGCGCGGGACTCCGCGGAGCAGATACGCAGTATTTT. The J gene is TRBJ2-3, the V gene TRBV5-6; D perhaps matches TRBD2 (6 bases). Germline lookup yields CDR1 SGHDT and CDR2 YYEEEE. The CDR3 runs 15 residues. V lost 4 bases to trimming and J lost 4 bases, with 16 bases between them. Together with reference TRBV5-6 and TRBJ2-3, the CDR3 gives the full variable domain: DAGVTQSPTHLIKTRGQQVTLRCSPKSGHDTVSWYQQALGQGPQFIFQYYEEEERQRGNFPDRFSGHQFPNYSSELNVNALLLGDSALYLCASSAGLRGADTQYFGPGTRLTVL.

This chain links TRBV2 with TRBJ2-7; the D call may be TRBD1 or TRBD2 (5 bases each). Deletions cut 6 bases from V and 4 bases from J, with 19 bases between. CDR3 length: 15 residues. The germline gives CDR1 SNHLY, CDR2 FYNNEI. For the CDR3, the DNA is TGTGCCAGCAGATCCTGGGACCAGAGAAGGTACGAGCAGTACTTC. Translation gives CASRSWDQRRYEQYF.